A selection of T cell receptor beta chains follows, all from one sample in a study of T-cell memory formation after mild COVID-19. TCRdb redid the calling of the 5' RACE reads with MiXCR, one entry per CDR3 protein. The sample shows hundreds of thousands of distinct CDR3 sequences, roughly 22% of them seen only once. Sample: PBMCs or a T cell subset sorted from them (not recorded which). The receptors here all came from an adult woman who had mild COVID-19 (a few samples of this study predate the infection). Cell type and time point are not known. Both conserved end residues are part of each CDR3. Each record gives: D gene, clone size, J gene, V gene, CDR3 DNA, CDR3 protein. The D gene is left open where the match is weak. Clone size is shown for a subset of rows, as once, few, many or a class of expanded clone.

d_call: TRBD1
clone_size: NA
j_call: TRBJ1-5
v_call: TRBV7-8
cdr3_nt: TGTGCCAGCAGCCGAGGACAGGGAAAGGGGCAGCCCCAGCATTTT
cdr3_aa: CASSRGQGKGQPQHF

d_call: NA
clone_size: NA
j_call: TRBJ2-2
v_call: TRBV19
cdr3_nt: TGTGCCAGTAGTATAGGTTCAGGGATAGCCGGGGAGCTGTTTTTT
cdr3_aa: CASSIGSGIAGELFF

d_call: TRBD1
clone_size: many
j_call: TRBJ2-7
v_call: TRBV5-5
cdr3_nt: TGTGCCAGCAGCTTAGGGACAGGGCTATACGAGCAGTACTTC
cdr3_aa: CASSLGTGLYEQYF

d_call: NA
clone_size: NA
j_call: TRBJ2-1
v_call: TRBV25-1
cdr3_nt: TGTGCCAGCAGTGGGTCACGGGGATTACAGTTCTTC
cdr3_aa: CASSGSRGLQFF

d_call: NA
clone_size: few
j_call: TRBJ2-1
v_call: TRBV12-3/TRBV12-4
cdr3_nt: TGTGCCAGCAGTTTAGATAGGGGGGGCAGTGAGCAGTTCTTC
cdr3_aa: CASSLDRGGSEQFF

d_call: NA
clone_size: few
j_call: TRBJ2-7
v_call: TRBV9
cdr3_nt: TGTGCCAGCAGCGTAGGTCCCACAGCACTCCTCTACGAGCAGTACTTC
cdr3_aa: CASSVGPTALLYEQYF

d_call: NA
clone_size: many
j_call: TRBJ1-1
v_call: TRBV12-3/TRBV12-4
cdr3_nt: TGTGCCAGCAGTTTTCAAGGGATGAACACTGAAGCTTTCTTT
cdr3_aa: CASSFQGMNTEAFF

d_call: TRBD1
clone_size: few
j_call: TRBJ2-1
v_call: TRBV6-1
cdr3_nt: TGTGCCAGCAGTCCCCGACAGGGGGGCAATGAGCAGTTCTTC
cdr3_aa: CASSPRQGGNEQFF

d_call: TRBD1
clone_size: many
j_call: TRBJ2-1
v_call: TRBV3-1
cdr3_nt: TGTGCCAGCAGCCCAGGGACAGGGGAGGGTCTACTGGCCTACAATGAGCAGTTCTTC
cdr3_aa: CASSPGTGEGLLAYNEQFF

d_call: TRBD2
clone_size: few
j_call: TRBJ2-1
v_call: TRBV10-3
cdr3_nt: TGTGCCATCAGTGATAGCGGGGGCTCCTACAATGAGCAGTTCTTC
cdr3_aa: CAISDSGGSYNEQFF

d_call: NA
clone_size: few
j_call: TRBJ1-1
v_call: TRBV28
cdr3_nt: TGTGCCAGCAGTCCACGCGGGGTGACTGAAGCTTTCTTT
cdr3_aa: CASSPRGVTEAFF

d_call: TRBD1
clone_size: NA
j_call: TRBJ1-5
v_call: TRBV4-2
cdr3_nt: TGTGCCAGCAGCCAGACCCTGGACAGGGGAAATCGCAATCAGCCCCAGCATTTT
cdr3_aa: CASSQTLDRGNRNQPQHF

d_call: NA
clone_size: NA
j_call: TRBJ1-1
v_call: TRBV2
cdr3_nt: TGTGCCAGCAGTGAAGCCAAGGGTTTCTCTGAAGCTTTCTTT
cdr3_aa: CASSEAKGFSEAFF

d_call: NA
clone_size: NA
j_call: TRBJ1-2
v_call: TRBV29-1
cdr3_nt: TGCAGCGTCGAGGACCGGACAAGGGACTTCGGCTACACCTTC
cdr3_aa: CSVEDRTRDFGYTF

d_call: TRBD2
clone_size: few
j_call: TRBJ2-1
v_call: TRBV5-5
cdr3_nt: TGTGCCAGCAGTCCTAGTATTGCGGGGGGTTCCTACAATGAGCAGTTCTTC
cdr3_aa: CASSPSIAGGSYNEQFF

d_call: TRBD2
clone_size: NA
j_call: TRBJ2-3
v_call: TRBV5-1
cdr3_nt: TGCGCCAGCAAAGAAGCGGGAGTGTCTAGCACAGATACGCAGTATTTT
cdr3_aa: CASKEAGVSSTDTQYF

d_call: TRBD2
clone_size: NA
j_call: TRBJ2-5
v_call: TRBV5-1
cdr3_nt: TGCGCCAGCAGCTTAGTAGCGGGGGAGCAAGAGACCCAGTACTTC
cdr3_aa: CASSLVAGEQETQYF

d_call: NA
clone_size: NA
j_call: TRBJ2-3
v_call: TRBV12-3/TRBV12-4
cdr3_nt: TGTGCCAGCAGACTACAGGGTTCTAGCACAGATACGCAGTATTTT
cdr3_aa: CASRLQGSSTDTQYF

d_call: NA
clone_size: few
j_call: TRBJ2-3
v_call: TRBV24-1
cdr3_nt: TGTGCCACCACATCCGGGGGGCCCTTCGAGTCGACGCAGTATTTT
cdr3_aa: CATTSGGPFESTQYF

d_call: NA
clone_size: few
j_call: TRBJ2-7
v_call: TRBV5-4
cdr3_nt: TGTGCCAGCAGCTTGGGAGAACCCTACACCATCTACGAGCAGTACTTC
cdr3_aa: CASSLGEPYTIYEQYF

d_call: NA
clone_size: NA
j_call: TRBJ2-2
v_call: TRBV7-2
cdr3_nt: TGTGCCTCCCTCCCCGGCGGGGGCGTTATCGGGGAGCTGTTTTTT
cdr3_aa: CASLPGGGVIGELFF

d_call: NA
clone_size: NA
j_call: TRBJ2-7
v_call: TRBV12-3/TRBV12-4
cdr3_nt: TGTGCCAGCAGTTTAATGGCCTACGAGCAGTACTTC
cdr3_aa: CASSLMAYEQYF

d_call: TRBD1
clone_size: NA
j_call: TRBJ1-2
v_call: TRBV6-5
cdr3_nt: TGTGCCAGCAGCCAAAGGACAGGGGGCCACTATGGCTACACCTTC
cdr3_aa: CASSQRTGGHYGYTF

d_call: NA
clone_size: many
j_call: TRBJ1-5
v_call: TRBV5-1
cdr3_nt: TGCGCCAGCAGCTTGGCCGTAGATCAGCCCCAGCATTTT
cdr3_aa: CASSLAVDQPQHF

d_call: NA
clone_size: NA
j_call: TRBJ1-1
v_call: TRBV12-3/TRBV12-4
cdr3_nt: TGTGCCAGCAGCCGGAGCGGCCCGGGACTGATAATGAACACTGAAGCTTTCTTT
cdr3_aa: CASSRSGPGLIMNTEAFF

d_call: TRBD1
clone_size: NA
j_call: TRBJ1-1
v_call: TRBV25-1
cdr3_nt: TGTGCCAGCAGTACTAGGGGGCCGAACACTGAAGCTTTCTTT
cdr3_aa: CASSTRGPNTEAFF

d_call: TRBD2
clone_size: few
j_call: TRBJ2-4
v_call: TRBV3-1
cdr3_nt: TGTGCCAGCAGCCAAGTGGGGCTAGCGGATACCAAAAACATTCAGTACTTC
cdr3_aa: CASSQVGLADTKNIQYF

d_call: TRBD2
clone_size: few
j_call: TRBJ2-3
v_call: TRBV24-1
cdr3_nt: TGTGCCACCAGTGATTTTGAGCGGGGGGCAGATACGCAGTATTTT
cdr3_aa: CATSDFERGADTQYF

d_call: TRBD2
clone_size: few
j_call: TRBJ2-3
v_call: TRBV9
cdr3_nt: TGTGCCAGCAGCTACGGACTAGCGAGTGGCACAGATACGCAGTATTTT
cdr3_aa: CASSYGLASGTDTQYF

d_call: NA
clone_size: few
j_call: TRBJ1-1
v_call: TRBV18
cdr3_nt: TGTGCCAGCTCTGAGTTCGGGGGCCATACTTCGGGCCCTGAAGCTTTCTTT
cdr3_aa: CASSEFGGHTSGPEAFF

d_call: TRBD1
clone_size: NA
j_call: TRBJ1-2
v_call: TRBV9
cdr3_nt: TGTGCCAGCAGCGATTTACCAGGGGGTCGGTATGGCTACACCTTC
cdr3_aa: CASSDLPGGRYGYTF

d_call: NA
clone_size: many
j_call: TRBJ2-1
v_call: TRBV2
cdr3_nt: TGTGCCAGCAGCGTTAGCGGCCTGGGCGATGAGCAGTTCTTC
cdr3_aa: CASSVSGLGDEQFF

d_call: TRBD2
clone_size: NA
j_call: TRBJ2-2
v_call: TRBV6-4
cdr3_nt: TGTGCCAGCAGTGACTCAGTACTAGCGGGGACAAACACCGGGGAGCTGTTTTTT
cdr3_aa: CASSDSVLAGTNTGELFF

d_call: NA
clone_size: few
j_call: TRBJ2-7
v_call: TRBV5-1
cdr3_nt: TGCGCCAGCAGCTTGGCGTGGGGGGAGCAGTACTTC
cdr3_aa: CASSLAWGEQYF

d_call: NA
clone_size: few
j_call: TRBJ1-3
v_call: TRBV6-5
cdr3_nt: TGTGCCAGCAGTTTCCGACCCTATGGACTCGCCTCTGGAAACACCATATATTTT
cdr3_aa: CASSFRPYGLASGNTIYF

d_call: NA
clone_size: NA
j_call: TRBJ1-2
v_call: TRBV27
cdr3_nt: TGTGCCAGCAGGGGGCTTTGGCAGGAAGGCGATGGCTACACCTTC
cdr3_aa: CASRGLWQEGDGYTF

d_call: NA
clone_size: NA
j_call: TRBJ2-4
v_call: TRBV28
cdr3_nt: TGTGCCAGCAAACCCGATACAGGGAGCCAATACATTCAGTACTTC
cdr3_aa: CASKPDTGSQYIQYF

d_call: NA
clone_size: NA
j_call: TRBJ1-1
v_call: TRBV9
cdr3_nt: TGTGCCAGCAGCGGGGGGGACCGATTGAACACTGAAGCTTTCTTT
cdr3_aa: CASSGGDRLNTEAFF

d_call: NA
clone_size: few
j_call: TRBJ2-7
v_call: TRBV24-1
cdr3_nt: TGTGCCACCAGTCGAGGGAACTCCTACGAGCAGTACTTC
cdr3_aa: CATSRGNSYEQYF

d_call: NA
clone_size: few
j_call: TRBJ2-7
v_call: TRBV27
cdr3_nt: TGTGCCAGCAGTTTAACCCTCCCCTCCTACGAGCAGTACTTC
cdr3_aa: CASSLTLPSYEQYF

d_call: NA
clone_size: NA
j_call: TRBJ2-7
v_call: TRBV5-1
cdr3_nt: TGCGCCAGCAGCTTTCCCCTCTCCGGGAGCCCCTACGAGCAGTACTTC
cdr3_aa: CASSFPLSGSPYEQYF

d_call: NA
clone_size: once
j_call: TRBJ2-4
v_call: TRBV3-1
cdr3_nt: TGTGCCAGCAGCCCCCGGGGAGGGGGGGGGAACATTCAGTACTTC
cdr3_aa: CASSPRGGGGNIQYF

d_call: TRBD2
clone_size: few
j_call: TRBJ2-5
v_call: TRBV5-1
cdr3_nt: TGCGCCAGCAGCATAGCGGGAGGAGAGACCCAGTACTTC
cdr3_aa: CASSIAGGETQYF

d_call: NA
clone_size: NA
j_call: TRBJ1-1
v_call: TRBV6-5
cdr3_nt: TGTGCCAGCAGTATAGGCACTGAAGCTTTCTTT
cdr3_aa: CASSIGTEAFF

d_call: NA
clone_size: many
j_call: TRBJ2-5
v_call: TRBV4-1
cdr3_nt: TGCGCCAGCAGCCAAGATGGATACCAAGAGACCCAGTACTTC
cdr3_aa: CASSQDGYQETQYF

d_call: NA
clone_size: few
j_call: TRBJ2-1
v_call: TRBV9
cdr3_nt: TGTGCCAGCAGCGTAGGTGCGAATGAGCAGTTCTTC
cdr3_aa: CASSVGANEQFF

d_call: NA
clone_size: NA
j_call: TRBJ2-3
v_call: TRBV28
cdr3_nt: TGTGCCAGCACCCTTCAGCGTAGTACAGATACGCAGTATTTT
cdr3_aa: CASTLQRSTDTQYF

d_call: NA
clone_size: NA
j_call: TRBJ2-1
v_call: TRBV12-3/TRBV12-4
cdr3_nt: TGTGCCAGCAGGGGCGCGGGACGGGGCTACAATGAGCAGTTCTTC
cdr3_aa: CASRGAGRGYNEQFF

d_call: NA
clone_size: NA
j_call: TRBJ2-7
v_call: TRBV6-5
cdr3_nt: TGTGCCAGCAGTTTATCCGGGACAACATCCTACGAGCAGTACTTC
cdr3_aa: CASSLSGTTSYEQYF

d_call: NA
clone_size: NA
j_call: TRBJ1-1
v_call: TRBV5-5
cdr3_nt: TGTGCCAGCAGCGATTTGCGGGGGGCGGGTGAAGCTTTCTTT
cdr3_aa: CASSDLRGAGEAFF

d_call: TRBD1
clone_size: many
j_call: TRBJ2-4
v_call: TRBV5-1
cdr3_nt: TGCGCCAGCAGCTTGGGGGACAGCCCAAACATTCAGTACTTC
cdr3_aa: CASSLGDSPNIQYF

d_call: TRBD1
clone_size: few
j_call: TRBJ2-2
v_call: TRBV7-9
cdr3_nt: TGTGCCAGCAGCTCCCGGGACAGGGGGCGTCAGGACACCGGGGAGCTGTTTTTT
cdr3_aa: CASSSRDRGRQDTGELFF